This T cell receptor (beta chain) was found in a study of brain T cells in children with intractable seizures. Whole-study results and caveats: Only CDR3 sequence similarity suggested viral specificity, without known HCMV serostatus.

With respect to this clone: Its target is unknown.

Sequenced by immunoSEQ multiplex PCR; TCRdb stores in-frame clones only, minus some. Among approximately 110,000 clones listed, approximately 94% were seen once. Only cases whose brain tissue showed the highest T cell transcript signatures were sequenced. Pre-surgery treatment included at least one anti-epileptic drug. Trimming pared 2 bases from V and 2 bases from J, leaving 13 bases between. This CDR3 is 15 amino acids long. The germline V gene encodes CDR1 SEHNR and CDR2 FQNEAQ (reference sequence). The chain has TRBV7-9 and TRBJ2-7, with D hard to call. The TCR originated in a boy younger than two with hemimegalencephaly and intractable seizures. Sample: peripheral blood, taken at surgery. CDR3 DNA sequence: TGTGCCAGCAGCTTATCCGAAGGTCTCCCCTACGAGCAGTACTTC. Its protein product is CASSLSEGLPYEQYF.